These 4 T cell receptor beta chains came from one sample sequenced in a study of beta chain features in type 1 diabetes. Of the isolated RNA, all was reverse transcribed, and so the sequenced material was expressed TCRB transcripts. Clones were read by immunoSEQ multiplex PCR, and TCRdb kept only the in-frame ones, dropping some. Of about 650,000 clones in the sample, around 11% were seen once. These receptors are not linked to any known antigen. Study-level findings and limits: In all four CD4+ subsets, TCRB CDR3 length was significantly, moderately reduced in type 1 diabetes.

Sequenced sample: naive CD4+ T cells from blood. All receptors derive from a man younger than 45 with type 1 diabetes.

This clone was seen a few times. The V gene is TRBV20-1, the J gene TRBJ2-7; D not certain. The CDR3 length is 11 residues. Germline V gives CDR1 DFQATT, CDR2 SNEGSKA (reference sequence). V dropped 6 bases and J dropped 3 bases, with 9 bases sitting between them. The CDR3 spells CSASQNYEQYF. CDR3 in DNA: TGCAGTGCCAGCCAGAACTACGAGCAGTACTTC.

The chain employs TRBV19 and TRBJ1-6, with a tentative D call TRBD1 (5 bases). Germline V gene sequence: CDR1 LNHDA, CDR2 SQIVND (reference sequence). The CDR3 covers 14 residues. The germline V and J ends were trimmed by 5 bases and 9 bases, with 14 bases remaining between them. The CDR3 bases are TGTGCCAGTAGTTCCTCTGGGGGGGGTTCACCCCTCCACTTT. Translated: CASSSSGGGSPLHF.

This clone was counted a few times. The CDR3 reads CSTAAGLAGSSDTQYF. The CDR3 DNA follows: TGCAGCACTGCAGCCGGACTAGCGGGCTCATCGGATACGCAGTATTTT. The chain is built from TRBV29-1 and TRBJ2-3, with 11 bases aligning to TRBD2. This CDR3 has 16 amino acids. Germline V CDR1 and CDR2: SQVTM, ANQGSEA. The ends lost 8 bases at V and 6 bases at J; junction bases unmatched: 16.

The chain couples TRBV29-1 to TRBJ2-7, with D tentatively TRBD1 or TRBD2 (5 bases each). The germline V gene has CDR1 SQVTM and CDR2 ANQGSEA. Trimming took off 5 bases at V and 3 bases at J, with 17 bases between the two ends. CDR3 size: 14 residues. In DNA, the CDR3 is TGCAGCGTTAAAGGAGGACACACTTTCTACGAGCAGTACTTC. This codes for CSVKGGHTFYEQYF.